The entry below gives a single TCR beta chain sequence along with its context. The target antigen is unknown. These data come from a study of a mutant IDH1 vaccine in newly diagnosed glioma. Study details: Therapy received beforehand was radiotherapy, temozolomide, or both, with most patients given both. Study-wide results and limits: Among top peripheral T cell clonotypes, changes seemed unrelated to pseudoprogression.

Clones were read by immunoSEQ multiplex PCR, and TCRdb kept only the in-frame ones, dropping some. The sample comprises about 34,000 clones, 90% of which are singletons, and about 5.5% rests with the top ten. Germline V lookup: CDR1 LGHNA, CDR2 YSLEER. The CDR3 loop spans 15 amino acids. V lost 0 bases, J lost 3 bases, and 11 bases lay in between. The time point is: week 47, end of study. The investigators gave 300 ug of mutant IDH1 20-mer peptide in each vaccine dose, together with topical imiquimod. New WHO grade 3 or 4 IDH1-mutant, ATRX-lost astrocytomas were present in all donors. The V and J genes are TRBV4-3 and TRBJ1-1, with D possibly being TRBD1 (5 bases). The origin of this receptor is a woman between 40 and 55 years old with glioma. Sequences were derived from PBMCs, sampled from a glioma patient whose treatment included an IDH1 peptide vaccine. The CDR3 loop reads CASSQDFRAHTEAFF. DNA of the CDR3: TGCGCCAGCAGCCAAGATTTCAGGGCCCACACTGAAGCTTTCTTT.